A selection of T cell receptor beta chains follows, all from one sample in a study of control samples from healthy donors and cancer patients. Assay: immunoSEQ multiplex PCR; the TCRdb copy retains only in-frame clones and omits some. The sample includes hundreds of thousands of clones, around 90% of them seen just once. The sequenced material came from PBMCs. These receptors originate from a man in his forties with head and neck cancer. Each CDR3 is given with its conserved first and last residue. A D gene is named only where the DNA matches it firmly. Size is stated for part of the rows, as once, few or many counts, or as a class when the clone is expanded.

len	v_gene	j_gene	abundance	d_gene	CDR3aa	CDR3nt
16	TRBV9	TRBJ2-7	once	TRBD1	CASSAVGTGSSYEQYF	TGTGCCAGCAGCGCTGTGGGGACAGGGAGCTCCTACGAGCAGTACTTC
14	TRBV7-9	TRBJ2-7	.	.	CASSLEAIRYEQYF	TGTGCCAGCAGCTTAGAGGCGATCCGGTACGAGCAGTACTTC
14	TRBV6-5	TRBJ2-7	few	.	CASIPGLGSYEQYF	TGTGCCAGCATCCCGGGACTGGGATCCTACGAGCAGTACTTC
11	TRBV12-2	TRBJ1-2	.	.	CASRLGGGYTF	TGTGCAAGTCGCTTAGGGGGTGGCTACACCTTC
11	TRBV30	TRBJ1-1	.	.	CAWSALTEAFF	TGTGCCTGGAGTGCACTTACTGAAGCTTTCTTT
15	TRBV11-1	TRBJ2-1	.	TRBD1	CASSLGRTGAVEQFF	TGTGCCAGCAGCTTGGGGCGGACAGGGGCTGTTGAGCAGTTCTTC
15	TRBV5-1	TRBJ2-1	.	.	CASSFVFGDDNEQFF	TGCGCCAGCAGCTTTGTATTCGGGGACGACAATGAGCAGTTCTTC
12	TRBV27	TRBJ2-7	once	.	CASRPAGYEQYF	TGTGCCAGCAGGCCGGCTGGCTACGAGCAGTACTTC
14	TRBV19	TRBJ1-4	.	.	CATRRGDTEEKLFF	TGTGCCACCCGGCGGGGGGACACCGAAGAAAAACTGTTTTTT
15	TRBV4-2	TRBJ1-2	few	TRBD1	CASSQEGQGPYGYTF	TGTGCCAGCAGCCAAGAAGGACAGGGCCCCTATGGCTACACCTTC
12	TRBV25-1	TRBJ2-1	.	.	CASRPGESEQFF	TGTGCCAGCAGACCGGGGGAAAGTGAGCAGTTCTTC
14	TRBV10-3	TRBJ2-7	.	.	CAIRENPDSREQYF	TGTGCCATCAGAGAAAACCCGGACAGTCGCGAGCAGTACTTC
14	TRBV28	TRBJ2-7	.	.	CASSLVTSSYEQYF	TGTGCCAGCAGTTTGGTGACAAGCTCCTACGAGCAGTACTTC
15	TRBV6-5	TRBJ2-5	once	.	CASSYSQGGGETQYF	TGTGCCAGCAGTTACTCTCAGGGGGGGGGAGAGACCCAGTACTTC
15	TRBV7-2	TRBJ1-2	.	.	CASSLDGNGLGGYTF	TGTGCCAGCAGCTTAGATGGGAATGGACTTGGGGGCTACACCTTC
16	TRBV13	TRBJ2-1	few	.	CASSRLMGLLINEQFF	TGTGCCAGCAGCCGACTTATGGGACTCCTGATCAATGAGCAGTTCTTC
18	TRBV30	TRBJ1-6	.	.	CAWSVGSSGGSYNSPLHF	TGTGCCTGGAGTGTGGGCAGTTCGGGGGGCTCCTATAATTCACCCCTCCACTTT
14	TRBV5-4	TRBJ2-7	.	TRBD2	CASSSGGLAHEQYF	TGTGCCAGCAGCTCCGGAGGACTAGCTCATGAGCAGTACTTC
15	TRBV7-2	TRBJ1-3	.	.	CASSLGSGFGNTIYF	TGTGCCAGCAGCTTAGGGTCAGGGTTCGGAAACACCATATATTTT
14	TRBV27	TRBJ2-1	.	TRBD2	CASTSPGGLNEQFF	TGTGCCAGCACATCACCGGGAGGGTTGAATGAGCAGTTCTTC
13	TRBV28	TRBJ1-5	.	.	CASSLGYSQPQHF	TGTGCCAGCAGTTTAGGTTACAGCCAGCCCCAGCATTTT
13	TRBV7-9	TRBJ2-7	.	.	CASSPTMAYEQYF	TGTGCCAGCAGCCCCACAATGGCCTACGAGCAGTACTTC
14	TRBV27	TRBJ2-7	.	TRBD1	CASSLRQGAWEQYF	TGTGCCAGCAGTTTAAGGCAGGGGGCCTGGGAGCAGTACTTC
14	TRBV6-5	TRBJ2-7	.	TRBD1	CASSWDRGVGEQYF	TGTGCCAGCAGTTGGGACAGGGGAGTCGGCGAGCAGTACTTC
13	TRBV27	TRBJ2-1	.	.	CASSFWLQGEQFF	TGTGCCAGCAGTTTCTGGCTTCAGGGTGAGCAGTTCTTC
18	TRBV19	TRBJ2-1	.	TRBD2	CASSIALAGGVWYGEQFF	TGTGCCAGTAGTATCGCGCTAGCGGGAGGGGTATGGTATGGTGAGCAGTTCTTC
16	TRBV11-2	TRBJ2-6	.	.	CASTKVRGTGANVLTF	TGTGCCAGTACAAAAGTAAGGGGAACTGGGGCCAACGTCCTGACTTTC
16	TRBV29-1	TRBJ2-7	.	.	CSVDGVAGRNSYEQYF	TGCAGCGTTGACGGAGTTGCAGGGCGGAACTCCTACGAGCAGTACTTC
16	TRBV4-3	TRBJ2-3	.	.	CASSQTEVRAKDTQYF	TGCGCCAGCAGCCAGACAGAAGTTAGGGCCAAGGATACGCAGTATTTT
16	TRBV18	TRBJ2-1	.	TRBD2	CASSLLGTSGSNEQFF	TGTGCCAGCTCGCTTCTGGGGACTAGCGGGAGTAATGAGCAGTTCTTC
13	TRBV7-3	TRBJ2-2	many	.	CASSLSLAGELFF	TGTGCCAGCAGCTTAAGTCTAGCTGGGGAGCTGTTTTTT
14	TRBV28	TRBJ2-1	.	TRBD1	CASRGQGNYNEQFF	TGTGCCAGCAGGGGACAGGGAAACTACAATGAGCAGTTCTTC
16	TRBV2	TRBJ1-4	once	TRBD1	CASSPVDRAVSEKLFF	TGTGCCAGCAGTCCTGTCGACAGGGCTGTGAGTGAAAAACTGTTTTTT
12	TRBV19	TRBJ2-5	once	.	CASSIGTETQYF	TGTGCCAGTAGTATAGGCACGGAGACCCAGTACTTC
14	TRBV11-3	TRBJ2-3	.	.	CASSLRPGVDTQYF	TGTGCCAGCAGCCTCCGCCCGGGGGTAGATACGCAGTATTTT
14	TRBV10-3	TRBJ1-1	.	.	CAISPRTDNTEAFF	TGTGCCATCAGCCCTAGGACGGACAACACTGAAGCTTTCTTT
12	TRBV19	TRBJ1-4	.	.	CASSLKDEKLFF	TGTGCCAGTAGTTTGAAAGATGAAAAACTGTTTTTT
13	TRBV5-1	TRBJ2-7	.	TRBD1	CASSGDRDREQYF	TGCGCCAGCAGCGGAGACAGGGACAGGGAGCAGTACTTC
14	TRBV3-1/TRBV3-2	TRBJ2-5	.	.	CASSRTGSGETQYF	TGTGCCAGCAGCCGCACAGGGTCCGGAGAGACCCAGTACTTC
16	TRBV7-2	TRBJ1-2	once	TRBD1	CASSFQGQYPNYGYTF	TGTGCCAGCAGCTTCCAGGGACAGTACCCAAACTATGGCTACACCTTC
21	TRBV5-1	TRBJ2-2	.	TRBD2	CASSFSVPSIAGGLNTGELFF	TGCGCCAGCAGCTTTAGCGTCCCTTCTATAGCGGGAGGTCTGAACACCGGGGAGCTGTTTTTT
15	TRBV5-4	TRBJ1-2	.	TRBD1	CASSTRDRGIYGYTF	TGTGCCAGCAGCACCCGGGACAGGGGGATCTATGGCTACACCTTC
13	TRBV2	TRBJ1-5	.	TRBD1	CASRGQENQPQHF	TGTGCCAGCAGGGGACAGGAGAATCAGCCCCAGCATTTT
14	TRBV11-2	TRBJ1-5	.	.	CASSRDRNNQPQHF	TGTGCCAGCAGCCGAGACAGAAACAATCAGCCCCAGCATTTT
15	TRBV5-6	TRBJ1-5	.	.	CASSLGGGENQPQHF	TGTGCCAGCAGCCTTGGCGGGGGGGAGAATCAGCCCCAGCATTTT
17	TRBV9	TRBJ1-4	.	.	CASSASYSRGSSEKLFF	TGTGCCAGCAGCGCGTCATATTCAAGGGGGTCTAGTGAAAAACTGTTTTTT
15	TRBV4-2	TRBJ2-7	.	TRBD1	CASSQAQTGGGEQYF	TGTGCCAGCAGCCAAGCTCAGACAGGGGGCGGCGAGCAGTACTTC
14	TRBV2	TRBJ2-7	.	TRBD1	CASSPLGQGGEQYF	TGTGCCAGCAGTCCACTGGGACAGGGGGGCGAGCAGTACTTC
15	TRBV28	TRBJ2-1	.	TRBD2	CAGRSGGSSYNEQFF	TGTGCCGGGCGATCCGGGGGGAGCTCCTACAATGAGCAGTTCTTC
14	TRBV5-1	TRBJ2-3	.	.	CASSENGGLHTQYF	TGCGCCAGCAGCGAAAATGGGGGCTTACATACGCAGTATTTT
16	TRBV28	TRBJ2-4	once	.	CASSLSSGGIGYIQYF	TGTGCCAGCAGTTTAAGTAGTGGAGGTATAGGGTACATTCAGTACTTC
13	TRBV5-8	TRBJ1-2	.	TRBD1	CASGPGMGGQYTF	TGTGCCAGCGGCCCTGGGATGGGGGGACAGTACACCTTC